These T cell receptor beta chains were read from a single sample in a study of spatial heterogeneity in lung cancer. TCRdb re-derived calls from the 5' RACE reads in MiXCR, one entry per CDR3 protein. The sample contains fewer than 45,000 distinct CDR3 sequences, around 7.1% of which appear only once. Sample: PBMCs, taken at surgery. These receptors all stem from a female donor with early-stage non-small cell lung cancer. CDR3s include the opening cysteine and the closing phenylalanine or tryptophan. Each record gives: clone size, J gene, D gene, V gene, CDR3 DNA, CDR3 protein. The D gene is left open where the match is weak. Not all rows give a size; the values are once, few, many and, for expanded clones, a class.

clone_size: -; j_call: TRBJ1-1; d_call: -; v_call: TRBV7-6; cdr3_nt: TGTGCCAGCAGCCGCACGGAGGGGCGATTGGAAGCTTTCTTT; cdr3_aa: CASSRTEGRLEAFF
clone_size: -; j_call: TRBJ1-2; d_call: -; v_call: TRBV28; cdr3_nt: TGTGCCAGCAGCTATAAAGGGTCCTATGGCTACACCTTC; cdr3_aa: CASSYKGSYGYTF
clone_size: many; j_call: TRBJ2-2; d_call: -; v_call: TRBV3-1; cdr3_nt: TGTGCCAGCAGCCTGGGTGTGGGCTCCGGGGAGCTGTTTTTT; cdr3_aa: CASSLGVGSGELFF
clone_size: many; j_call: TRBJ2-3; d_call: -; v_call: TRBV14; cdr3_nt: TGTGCCACCGCCTTGGTAGGCGCAGATACGCAGTATTTT; cdr3_aa: CATALVGADTQYF
clone_size: many; j_call: TRBJ1-5; d_call: TRBD1; v_call: TRBV5-6; cdr3_nt: TGTGCCAGCAGCCTGGGTGACAGGGGCAATCAGCCCCAGCATTTT; cdr3_aa: CASSLGDRGNQPQHF
clone_size: many; j_call: TRBJ1-3; d_call: -; v_call: TRBV5-1; cdr3_nt: TGCGCCAGCAGCCCGGAGCCGGGATCAGGAAACACCATATATTTT; cdr3_aa: CASSPEPGSGNTIYF
clone_size: -; j_call: TRBJ2-7; d_call: -; v_call: TRBV5-4; cdr3_nt: TGTGCCAGCAGCCTGGGGGGCTCCGAACTCTACGAGCAGTACTTC; cdr3_aa: CASSLGGSELYEQYF
clone_size: -; j_call: TRBJ2-5; d_call: TRBD2; v_call: TRBV7-2; cdr3_nt: TGTGCCAGCAGCTTATGCGGGGGGGCAGTAGAGACCCAGTACTTC; cdr3_aa: CASSLCGGAVETQYF
clone_size: -; j_call: TRBJ1-5; d_call: -; v_call: TRBV4-3; cdr3_nt: TGCGCCAGCAGCCCAGAAAATACGAACGTAAATCAGCCCCAGCATTTT; cdr3_aa: CASSPENTNVNQPQHF
clone_size: -; j_call: TRBJ1-4; d_call: -; v_call: TRBV4-1; cdr3_nt: TGCGCCAGCAGCCAGACCCCCTCAGGGTTCGATGAAAAACTGTTTTTT; cdr3_aa: CASSQTPSGFDEKLFF
clone_size: -; j_call: TRBJ2-3; d_call: -; v_call: TRBV21-1; cdr3_nt: -; cdr3_aa: CASSKVGGGATDTQYF
clone_size: few; j_call: TRBJ1-5; d_call: -; v_call: TRBV12-3/TRBV12-4; cdr3_nt: TGTGCCAGCAGTTTATCAGGGGATGGCAATCAGCCCCAGCATTTT; cdr3_aa: CASSLSGDGNQPQHF
clone_size: -; j_call: TRBJ2-7; d_call: -; v_call: TRBV2; cdr3_nt: TGTGCCAGCAAGGACTCCAGGTTCTACGAGCAGTACTTC; cdr3_aa: CASKDSRFYEQYF